The present entry profiles one T cell receptor (beta chain) with its context. Its recognized antigen is unknown. No per-base quality is available; no much larger clone lies one base away. Ficoll-Paque density gradient centrifugation was used to isolate PBMCs. The germline V gene gives CDR1 as MNHEY and CDR2 as SVGAGI. Its CDR3 holds 14 amino acids, cysteine through phenylalanine. Only the CDR3 part of the read is kept: 42 bases, read in frame from the first base. V and J lose 7 bases and 1 base, and a span of 13 bases separates them. Sequencing was performed on an Illumina NovaSeq 6000. Using 5'RACE with constant-segment primers, TCRalpha and TCRbeta cDNA libraries were constructed, with sample barcodes and unique molecular identifiers added in the process. Trizol reagent was used to extract RNA from every sample. The libraries were amplified in two PCR steps, and the second step added a second sample barcode and Illumina TruSeq adapters. Sequencing of the libraries was done on an Illumina NovaSeq, producing 2 x 150 bp paired-end reads. The study's processing was this. The reads were demultiplexed and collapsed into UMI-guided consensus sequences using migec v1.2.7. Using mixcr v2.1.11, UMI consensuses were aligned to TRA and TRB V and J templates and then assembled into clonotypes. A clonotype was counted as expanded or contracted only when both edgeR and NoisET called the clonotype significant, with the noise models trained on biological replicates. For edgeR calls, a false discovery rate-adjusted p below 0.01 and a log2 fold-change threshold of 1 were applied. As an exploratory analysis of dynamics, PCA with hierarchical clustering was applied to max-normalized trajectories of the 1000 most abundant clonotypes. Separately sequenced CD4+ and CD8+ repertoires were used to assign a CD4 or CD8 phenotype to each responding clone. In TCRdb, the public reads were trimmed at Q25 with fastp and aligned with MiXCR, with productive beta chains retained. One record per CDR3 amino acid sequence lists the most common genes and DNA. In this record, the V and J calls reflect TCRdb's handling and not the investigators' own analysis. This sample is represented by 25,000 to 35,000 distinct CDR3 sequences; approximately 7% of them were singletons. The ten largest clones take up 11% to 15% of the sample.

The data were taken from a study of T-cell memory formation after mild COVID-19 (dated by TCRdb to the early 2020s). Regarding the research as a whole: TCR sequence clusters from the two donors were largely donor specific. In a couple of donors, T-cell clones that expanded and contracted after mild COVID-19 were followed by sequencing TCRalpha and TCRbeta repertoires longitudinally. The cohort was made up of two young adult volunteers, one female and one male, who were previously healthy. The paper's findings and limits, for the study overall: Clones contracting from day 15 to 85 had balanced CD4/CD8 phenotypes, while a second wave expanding from day 15 to 37 was biased towards CD4+. Only a couple of mild cases were covered in the study, and larger cohorts including severe cases with pre-infection samples were considered necessary. Contracting CD4+ clones appeared mostly in the CM and EM memory subsets, whereas CD8+ clones were enriched in EMRA. Some responding clones were found in pre-infection memory, which suggests that pre-existing cross-reactive memory T cells took part in the SARS-CoV-2 response. The second-wave clones that peaked on day 37 were not confirmed to be SARS-CoV-2 specific.

The sample was PBMCs or a T cell subset sorted from them (not recorded which). This clonotype originated in an adult woman who had mild COVID-19 (a few samples of this study predate the infection). The sample titles of this study are shuffled in the database, so cell type and time point are left out; the donor was told from shared clones. This receptor chain uses TRBV6-5 and TRBJ1-1, and perhaps TRBD1 as D gene, on 6 matching bases. Read as DNA, the sequence is TGTGCCAGCAACGACGACAGGAAGAACACTGAAGCTTTCTTT. It specifies CASNDDRKNTEAFF.